This entry describes one TCR beta chain. This specimen belongs to a study of T cell changes during pregnancy in multiple sclerosis. Profiled with immunoSEQ multiplex PCR; TCRdb holds only in-frame clones, not every one. The table includes about 92,000 clones, approximately 92% detected once. This CDR3 is built from 15 residues. The germline gives CDR1 SGHTA, CDR2 FQGNSA. V dropped 4 bases and J dropped 8; count of bases not matched to a gene: 8. The chain uses TRBV7-2 and TRBJ2-3; 11 bases line up with TRBD2. The sequence was obtained from a female donor with multiple sclerosis, enrolled in a pregnancy study. This specimen consisted of peripheral blood, obtained in the first trimester of pregnancy. Here the CDR3 reads CASSSLAGGAGTQYF. The CDR3 coding sequence is TGTGCCAGCAGCTCATTAGCGGGGGGGGCGGGTACGCAGTATTTT.